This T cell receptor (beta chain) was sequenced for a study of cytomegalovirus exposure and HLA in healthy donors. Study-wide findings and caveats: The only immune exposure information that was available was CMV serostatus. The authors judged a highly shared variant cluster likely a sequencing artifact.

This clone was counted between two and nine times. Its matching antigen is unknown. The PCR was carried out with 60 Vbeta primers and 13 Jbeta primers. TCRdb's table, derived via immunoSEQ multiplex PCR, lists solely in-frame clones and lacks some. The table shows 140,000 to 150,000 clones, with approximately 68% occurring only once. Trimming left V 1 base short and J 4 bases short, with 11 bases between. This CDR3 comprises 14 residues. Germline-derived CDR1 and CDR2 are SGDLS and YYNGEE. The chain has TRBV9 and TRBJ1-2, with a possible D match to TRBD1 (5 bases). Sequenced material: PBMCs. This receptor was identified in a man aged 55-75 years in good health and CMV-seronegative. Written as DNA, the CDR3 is TGTGCCAGCAGCGTAACCCCGGACACCTATGGCTACACCTTC. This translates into CASSVTPDTYGYTF.